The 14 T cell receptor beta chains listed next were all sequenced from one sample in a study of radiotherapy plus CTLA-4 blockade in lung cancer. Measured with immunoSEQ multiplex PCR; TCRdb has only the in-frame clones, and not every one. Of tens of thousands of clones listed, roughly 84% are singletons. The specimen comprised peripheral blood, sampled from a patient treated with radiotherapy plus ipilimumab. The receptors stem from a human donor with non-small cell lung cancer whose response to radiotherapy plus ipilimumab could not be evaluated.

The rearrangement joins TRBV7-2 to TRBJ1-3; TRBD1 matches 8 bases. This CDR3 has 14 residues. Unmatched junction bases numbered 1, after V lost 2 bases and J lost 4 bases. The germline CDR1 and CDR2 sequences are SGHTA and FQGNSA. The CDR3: CASSLTGGGNTIYF. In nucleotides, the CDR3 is TGTGCCAGCAGCTTAACAGGGGGGGGAAACACCATATATTTT. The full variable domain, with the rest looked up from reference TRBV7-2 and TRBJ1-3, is GAGVSQSPSNKVTEKGKDVELRCDPISGHTALYWYRQSLGQGLEFLIYFQGNSAPDKSGLPSDRFSAERTGGSVSTLTIQRTQQEDSAVYLCASSLTGGGNTIYFGEGSWLTVV.

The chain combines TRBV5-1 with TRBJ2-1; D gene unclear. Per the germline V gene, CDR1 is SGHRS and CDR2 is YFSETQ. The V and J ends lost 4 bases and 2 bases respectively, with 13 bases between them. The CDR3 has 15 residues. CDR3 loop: CASSDTPSAYNEQFF. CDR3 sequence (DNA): TGCGCCAGCAGCGATACCCCGTCGGCCTACAATGAGCAGTTCTTC. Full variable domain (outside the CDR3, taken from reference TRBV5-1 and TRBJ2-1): KAGVTQTPRYLIKTRGQQVTLSCSPISGHRSVSWYQQTPGQGLQFLFEYFSETQRNKGNFPGRFSGRQFSNSRSEMNVSTLELGDSALYLCASSDTPSAYNEQFFGPGTRLTVL.

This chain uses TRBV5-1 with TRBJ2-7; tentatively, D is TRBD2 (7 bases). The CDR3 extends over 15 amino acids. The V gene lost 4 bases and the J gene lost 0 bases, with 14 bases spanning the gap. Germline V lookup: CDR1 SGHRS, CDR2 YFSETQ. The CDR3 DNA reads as TGCGCCAGCAGCCTGGGTGGGGGGGCCTCCTACGAGCAGTACTTC. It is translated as CASSLGGGASYEQYF.

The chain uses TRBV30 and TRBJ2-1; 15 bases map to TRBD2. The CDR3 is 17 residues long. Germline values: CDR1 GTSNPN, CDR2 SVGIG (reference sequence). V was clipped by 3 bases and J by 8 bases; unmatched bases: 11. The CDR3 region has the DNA TGTGCCTGGAGCTCTCGGACTAGCGGGAGGGCCAGGGATGAGCAGTTCTTC. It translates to CAWSSRTSGRARDEQFF.

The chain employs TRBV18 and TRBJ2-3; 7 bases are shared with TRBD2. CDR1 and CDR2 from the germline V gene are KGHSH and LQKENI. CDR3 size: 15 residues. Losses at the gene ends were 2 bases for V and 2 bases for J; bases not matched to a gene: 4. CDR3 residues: CASSPRGGATDTQYF. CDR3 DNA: TGTGCCAGCTCACCAAGGGGAGGGGCCACAGATACGCAGTATTTT.

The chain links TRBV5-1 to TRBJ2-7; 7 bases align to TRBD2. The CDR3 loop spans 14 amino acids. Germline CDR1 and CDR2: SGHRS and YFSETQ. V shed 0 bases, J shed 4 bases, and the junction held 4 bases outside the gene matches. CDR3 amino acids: CASSLGGSKYEQYF. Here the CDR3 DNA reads TGCGCCAGCAGCTTGGGCGGGAGCAAATACGAGCAGTACTTC.

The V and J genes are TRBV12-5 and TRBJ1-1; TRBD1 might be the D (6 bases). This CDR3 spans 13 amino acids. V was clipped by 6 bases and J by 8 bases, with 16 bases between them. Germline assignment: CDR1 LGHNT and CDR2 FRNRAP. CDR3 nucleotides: TGTGCTAGTGGATCCTCTGGGGGGGCCGAAGCTTTCTTT. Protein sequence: CASGSSGGAEAFF.

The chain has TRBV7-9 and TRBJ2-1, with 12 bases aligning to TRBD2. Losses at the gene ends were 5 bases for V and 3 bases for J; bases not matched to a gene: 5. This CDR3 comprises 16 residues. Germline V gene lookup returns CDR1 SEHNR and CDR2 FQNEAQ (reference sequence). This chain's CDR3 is CASSTRLAGDYNEQFF. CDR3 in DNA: TGTGCCAGCAGCACCCGACTAGCGGGAGACTACAATGAGCAGTTCTTC.

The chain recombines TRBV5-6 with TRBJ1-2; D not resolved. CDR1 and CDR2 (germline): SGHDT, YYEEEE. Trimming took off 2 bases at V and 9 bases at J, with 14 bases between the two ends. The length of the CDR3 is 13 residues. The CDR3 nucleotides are TGTGCCAGCAGCTTAAGGGAGGGTCTTAGCTACACCTTC. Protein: CASSLREGLSYTF.

The CDR3 region is CASSSISTTANTGELFF. For the CDR3, the DNA is TGTGCCAGCAGCTCGATCTCGACGACAGCTAACACCGGGGAGCTGTTTTTT. The chain uses TRBV5-8 and TRBJ2-2; possibly TRBD1 for D (5 bases). CDR1 and CDR2 (germline): SGHTS, YDEGEE. The ends were cut back, 3 bases at V and 2 bases at J, with 17 bases in the middle. The CDR3 runs 17 residues.

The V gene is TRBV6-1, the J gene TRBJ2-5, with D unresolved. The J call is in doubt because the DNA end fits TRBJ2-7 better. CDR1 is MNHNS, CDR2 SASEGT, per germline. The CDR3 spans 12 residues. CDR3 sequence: CASSETRYEQYF. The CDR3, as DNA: TGTGCCAGCAGTGAAACTCGTTACGAGCAGTACTTC.

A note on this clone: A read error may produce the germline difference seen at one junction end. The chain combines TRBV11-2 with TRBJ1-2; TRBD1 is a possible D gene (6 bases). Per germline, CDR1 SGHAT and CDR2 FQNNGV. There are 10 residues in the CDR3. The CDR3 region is CASSFGRQVF. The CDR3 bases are TGTGCCAGCAGCTTCGGGCGACAGGTCTTC.

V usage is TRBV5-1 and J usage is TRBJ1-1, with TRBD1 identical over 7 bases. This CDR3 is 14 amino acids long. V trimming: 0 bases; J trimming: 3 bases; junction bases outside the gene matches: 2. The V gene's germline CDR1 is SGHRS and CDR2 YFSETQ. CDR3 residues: CASSLEGADTEAFF. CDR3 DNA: TGCGCCAGCAGCTTGGAGGGGGCAGACACTGAAGCTTTCTTT.

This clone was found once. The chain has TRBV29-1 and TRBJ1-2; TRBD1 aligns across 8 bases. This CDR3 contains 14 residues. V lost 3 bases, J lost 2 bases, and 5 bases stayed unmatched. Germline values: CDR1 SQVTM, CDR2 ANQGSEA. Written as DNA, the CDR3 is TGCAGCGTTGATTGGACAGGGCAGAACTATGGCTACACCTTC. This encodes CSVDWTGQNYGYTF.